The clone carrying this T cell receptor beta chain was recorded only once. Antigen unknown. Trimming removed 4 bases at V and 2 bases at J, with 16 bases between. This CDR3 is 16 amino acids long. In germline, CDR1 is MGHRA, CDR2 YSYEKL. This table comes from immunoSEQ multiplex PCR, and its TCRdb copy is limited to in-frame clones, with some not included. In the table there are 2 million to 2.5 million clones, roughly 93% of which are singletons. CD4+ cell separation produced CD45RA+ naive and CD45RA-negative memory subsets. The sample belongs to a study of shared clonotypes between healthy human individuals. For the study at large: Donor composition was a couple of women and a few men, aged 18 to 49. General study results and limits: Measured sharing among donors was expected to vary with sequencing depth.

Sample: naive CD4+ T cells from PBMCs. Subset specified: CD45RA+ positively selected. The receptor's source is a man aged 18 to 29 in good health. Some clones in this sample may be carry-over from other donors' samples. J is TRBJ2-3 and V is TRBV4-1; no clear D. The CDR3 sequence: CASSLPSASFTDTQYF. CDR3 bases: TGCGCCAGCAGCCTCCCTTCGGCCAGCTTCACAGATACGCAGTATTTT.